Reported below is one T cell receptor beta chain. The sample is drawn from a study of cytomegalovirus exposure and HLA in healthy donors. The PCR employed 60 Vbeta primers together with 13 Jbeta primers. Only in-frame clones appear in the TCRdb table, and some are missing; sequencing was by immunoSEQ multiplex PCR. The table lists 90,000 to 140,000 clones, around 75% of them singletons. CDR1 is MGHRA and CDR2 is YSYEKL in the germline V gene. The CDR3 has 16 residues. V was clipped by 1 base and J by 8 bases; unmatched bases: 7. The V gene is TRBV4-1, the J gene TRBJ2-7, with 14 bases aligning to TRBD2. The sequence was collected from a young man in good health and CMV-seronegative. The sequenced sample consisted of PBMCs. For the CDR3, the DNA is TGCGCCAGCAGCCAAGCCTCGGGGACTAGCGGGAGAAAGCAGTACTTC. It specifies CASSQASGTSGRKQYF.